This T cell receptor beta chain was found in a study of T cells after posttransplantation cyclophosphamide. Whole-study findings and limits: Donor CD8+ memory clones often dominated recipient blood repertoires at later times. Tissue-infiltrating T cells from skin or gut overlapped little with blood T cells. After PTCy, TRB diversity resembled that of CNI/methotrexate controls.

This related bone marrow graft donor gave peripheral blood on the day of marrow donation. Some clones are missing from TCRdb's copy, which holds only in-frame ones; the method was immunoSEQ multiplex PCR. The sample shows tens of thousands of clones, about 91% of them seen only once. Points on this clone: As yet, its antigen is unknown.

Per the germline V gene, CDR1 is SGDLS and CDR2 is YYNGEE. This CDR3 contains 13 residues. The germline V and J ends were trimmed by 2 bases and 6 bases, with 11 bases remaining between them. This chain connects TRBV9 to TRBJ1-1; D remains ambiguous. Sequencing input: PBMCs. This clonotype was obtained from a woman in her 50s in good health and a related stem cell transplant donor. CDR3 coding DNA: TGTGCCAGCAGCGTCCGCGGCGACGCTGAAGCTTTCTTT. It is translated as CASSVRGDAEAFF.